The rows below give T cell receptor beta chains drawn from one sample of a study of a mutant IDH1 vaccine in newly diagnosed glioma. The antigens for these receptors are not known. The protocol was immunoSEQ multiplex PCR, while the TCRdb copy is restricted to in-frame clones and leaves out a portion. The table shows around 56,000 clones, with about three quarters occurring only once. The specimen was PBMCs, collected from a glioma patient whose treatment included an IDH1 peptide vaccine. The receptors here all came from a middle-aged woman with glioma. Some clones in this sample may be carry-over from other donors' samples. CDR3s include the opening cysteine and the closing phenylalanine or tryptophan. Each record gives: V gene, D gene, J gene, clone size, CDR3 DNA, CDR3 protein. The D gene is left open where the match is weak. Size is omitted from some rows. Given values are once, few, many or a class for expanded clones.

v_call: TRBV5-6; d_call: NA; j_call: TRBJ1-5; clone_size: NA; cdr3_nt: TGTGCCAGCAGCGGCTCACGGGGGGGCAAACAGCCCCAGCATTTT; cdr3_aa: CASSGSRGGKQPQHF
v_call: TRBV7-2; d_call: NA; j_call: TRBJ1-1; clone_size: few; cdr3_nt: TGTGCCAGCAGCTTAGCGCGGTTGGATTTTGGGCTGGTAGTGGACACTGAAGCTTTCTTT; cdr3_aa: CASSLARLDFGLVVDTEAFF
v_call: TRBV7-2; d_call: TRBD2; j_call: TRBJ2-5; clone_size: NA; cdr3_nt: TGTGCCAGCAGCCAGCCTAGCGGGGGAAATTCAGGGACCCAGTACTTC; cdr3_aa: CASSQPSGGNSGTQYF
v_call: TRBV5-4; d_call: NA; j_call: TRBJ2-7; clone_size: NA; cdr3_nt: TGTGCCAGCAGCCGAGGACATTTACCCTACGAGCAGTACTTC; cdr3_aa: CASSRGHLPYEQYF
v_call: TRBV9; d_call: NA; j_call: TRBJ1-2; clone_size: NA; cdr3_nt: TGTGCTACAGAGGCCGTGCCAAGGTCGACGGGCTACACCTTC; cdr3_aa: CATEAVPRSTGYTF
v_call: TRBV7-8; d_call: TRBD2; j_call: TRBJ2-2; clone_size: NA; cdr3_nt: TGTGCCAGCAGCTTAGCAATTGAGCGGGGGGCGGTCGGGGAGCTGTTTTTT; cdr3_aa: CASSLAIERGAVGELFF
v_call: TRBV28; d_call: TRBD2; j_call: TRBJ2-5; clone_size: NA; cdr3_nt: TGTGCCAGCAGCCCTAGCGGGGGGGCTGAGACCCAGTACTTC; cdr3_aa: CASSPSGGAETQYF
v_call: TRBV27; d_call: TRBD1; j_call: TRBJ2-7; clone_size: NA; cdr3_nt: TGTGCCAGCACCCTTACCTTTACGGCGGGACAGGCCTACGAGCAGTACTTC; cdr3_aa: CASTLTFTAGQAYEQYF
v_call: TRBV7-7; d_call: TRBD2; j_call: TRBJ2-1; clone_size: NA; cdr3_nt: TGTGCTAGCAGCACAGGACTAGCGGTTTCCCCCGAGCAGTTCTTC; cdr3_aa: CASSTGLAVSPEQFF
v_call: TRBV6-5; d_call: NA; j_call: TRBJ1-1; clone_size: NA; cdr3_nt: TGTGCCAGCAGTTACGGGGTTTGGGAGGATGAAGCTTTCTTT; cdr3_aa: CASSYGVWEDEAFF
v_call: TRBV4-1; d_call: TRBD2; j_call: TRBJ2-3; clone_size: NA; cdr3_nt: TGCGCCAGCAGCCAAAGAGAGGGCGGGGGTACGCAGTATTTT; cdr3_aa: CASSQREGGGTQYF
v_call: TRBV5-8; d_call: NA; j_call: TRBJ1-2; clone_size: NA; cdr3_nt: TGTGCCAGCAGCCCGGATGGGGCCGCGGCTGGCTACACCTTC; cdr3_aa: CASSPDGAAAGYTF
v_call: TRBV27; d_call: NA; j_call: TRBJ1-1; clone_size: NA; cdr3_nt: TGTGCCAGCAGTTCCCCCTCAATGAACACTGAAGCTTTCTTT; cdr3_aa: CASSSPSMNTEAFF
v_call: TRBV6-6; d_call: NA; j_call: TRBJ1-5; clone_size: NA; cdr3_nt: TGTGCCAGCAGTTACGAGGGGGTTGATCAGCCCCAGCATTTT; cdr3_aa: CASSYEGVDQPQHF
v_call: TRBV7-8; d_call: TRBD2; j_call: TRBJ2-6; clone_size: NA; cdr3_nt: TGTGCCAGCAGCTTAGAGGCCTGGGGGGGTTTTACCGGGGCCAACGTCCTGACTTTC; cdr3_aa: CASSLEAWGGFTGANVLTF
v_call: TRBV27; d_call: NA; j_call: TRBJ2-3; clone_size: NA; cdr3_nt: TGTGCCACTAGTAGGAAACGTGGGGCAGATACGCAGTATTTT; cdr3_aa: CATSRKRGADTQYF
v_call: TRBV2; d_call: TRBD1; j_call: TRBJ2-7; clone_size: NA; cdr3_nt: TGTGCCAGCATCGGGACAGGAAAGAATGGGTACGAGCAGTACTTC; cdr3_aa: CASIGTGKNGYEQYF
v_call: TRBV5-1; d_call: TRBD2; j_call: TRBJ2-1; clone_size: NA; cdr3_nt: TGCGCCAGCAGCCTATCGGGACTAGCGGGGAGCAATGAGCAGTTCTTC; cdr3_aa: CASSLSGLAGSNEQFF
v_call: TRBV27; d_call: TRBD2; j_call: TRBJ2-7; clone_size: NA; cdr3_nt: TGTGCCAGCAGTTCGGGACTAGCGGGGGGGCGCGAGCAGTACTTC; cdr3_aa: CASSSGLAGGREQYF
v_call: TRBV6-5; d_call: NA; j_call: TRBJ1-3; clone_size: NA; cdr3_nt: TGTGCCAGCGGGAGAGGGGAGAGCTCTGGAAACACCATATATTTT; cdr3_aa: CASGRGESSGNTIYF
v_call: TRBV12-5; d_call: NA; j_call: TRBJ1-1; clone_size: NA; cdr3_nt: TGTGCTAGTGGACCACAGGGCATCTCTGAAGCTTTCTTT; cdr3_aa: CASGPQGISEAFF
v_call: TRBV27; d_call: TRBD1; j_call: TRBJ2-7; clone_size: NA; cdr3_nt: TGTGCCAGCATTGGACAGGGGGTCCACGAGCAGTACTTC; cdr3_aa: CASIGQGVHEQYF
v_call: TRBV19; d_call: NA; j_call: TRBJ2-5; clone_size: few; cdr3_nt: TGTGCCAGTAGTGAGTGGGGCGGGCAAGAGACCCAGTACTTC; cdr3_aa: CASSEWGGQETQYF
v_call: TRBV5-6; d_call: NA; j_call: TRBJ2-7; clone_size: NA; cdr3_nt: TGTGCCAGCAGAACTGGGGGCTCCCGGGGCGAGCAGTACTTC; cdr3_aa: CASRTGGSRGEQYF
v_call: TRBV7-9; d_call: NA; j_call: TRBJ2-6; clone_size: NA; cdr3_nt: TGTGCCAGCAGCTTGTGGGGCGCTGGGGCCAACGTCCTGACTTTC; cdr3_aa: CASSLWGAGANVLTF
v_call: TRBV2; d_call: TRBD1; j_call: TRBJ2-3; clone_size: once; cdr3_nt: TGTGCCAGTGAGGGGGCACCCGGCCCCCATACGCAGTATTTT; cdr3_aa: CASEGAPGPHTQYF
v_call: TRBV20-1; d_call: NA; j_call: TRBJ1-1; clone_size: NA; cdr3_nt: TGCAGTGCTAGGAGGGTAGTAGCTTTCTTT; cdr3_aa: CSARRVVAFF
v_call: TRBV27; d_call: NA; j_call: TRBJ2-2; clone_size: NA; cdr3_nt: TGTGCCAGCAGTTTAGGGCAGGGGTTCACCGGGGAGCTGTTTTTT; cdr3_aa: CASSLGQGFTGELFF
v_call: TRBV5-6; d_call: TRBD2; j_call: TRBJ2-1; clone_size: NA; cdr3_nt: TGTGCCAGCAGCTTGCATTTTCTAGCGGGCCACAATGAGCAGTTCTTC; cdr3_aa: CASSLHFLAGHNEQFF
v_call: TRBV30; d_call: NA; j_call: TRBJ1-2; clone_size: NA; cdr3_nt: TGTGCCTGGGGTGGGGGGAATGGCTACACCTTC; cdr3_aa: CAWGGGNGYTF
v_call: TRBV16; d_call: TRBD1; j_call: TRBJ1-1; clone_size: NA; cdr3_nt: TGTGCCAGCAGTCGGACAGGGTCGAACACTGAAGCTTTCTTT; cdr3_aa: CASSRTGSNTEAFF
v_call: TRBV7-9; d_call: NA; j_call: TRBJ1-2; clone_size: NA; cdr3_nt: TGTGCCAGCAGCTTAGGGAAGGGTGATGGCTACACCTTC; cdr3_aa: CASSLGKGDGYTF
v_call: TRBV5-1; d_call: NA; j_call: TRBJ2-1; clone_size: NA; cdr3_nt: TGCGCCAGCAGCTTGGAGGGGTCCTACAATGAGCAGTTCTTC; cdr3_aa: CASSLEGSYNEQFF
v_call: TRBV5-1; d_call: TRBD2; j_call: TRBJ2-7; clone_size: NA; cdr3_nt: TGCGCCAGCATCTGGGGGGCTAGCGGGGGGTCCTACGAGCAGTACTTC; cdr3_aa: CASIWGASGGSYEQYF
v_call: TRBV6-5; d_call: NA; j_call: TRBJ1-2; clone_size: few; cdr3_nt: TGTGCCAGCAGATCGCTGGGGGGGCATGGCTACACCTTC; cdr3_aa: CASRSLGGHGYTF
v_call: TRBV10-1; d_call: NA; j_call: TRBJ1-5; clone_size: once; cdr3_nt: TGCGCCAGCAGTGAGTCGGGTCAGCCCCAGCATTTT; cdr3_aa: CASSESGQPQHF
v_call: TRBV7-9; d_call: NA; j_call: TRBJ1-1; clone_size: NA; cdr3_nt: TGTGCCAGCAGCTTAGTAGGCGGGAACACTGAAGCTTTCTTT; cdr3_aa: CASSLVGGNTEAFF
v_call: TRBV7-6; d_call: NA; j_call: TRBJ2-2; clone_size: few; cdr3_nt: TGTGCCAGCAAATCGGACTTATCCACCGGGGAGCTGTTTTTT; cdr3_aa: CASKSDLSTGELFF
v_call: TRBV27; d_call: NA; j_call: TRBJ1-2; clone_size: NA; cdr3_nt: TGTGCCAGCAGCCCCGGGACGGAGATGGGCTACACCTTC; cdr3_aa: CASSPGTEMGYTF
v_call: TRBV7-2; d_call: NA; j_call: TRBJ2-7; clone_size: NA; cdr3_nt: TGTGCCAGCAGCTCCGGGTCGGTTAGTAGCTGGCAGCAGTACTTC; cdr3_aa: CASSSGSVSSWQQYF
v_call: TRBV2; d_call: NA; j_call: TRBJ2-7; clone_size: NA; cdr3_nt: TGTGCCAGCAGTCTGGGATACTACGAGCAGTACTTC; cdr3_aa: CASSLGYYEQYF
v_call: TRBV7-9; d_call: TRBD2; j_call: TRBJ2-5; clone_size: NA; cdr3_nt: TGTGCCAGCAGCTTCGGGACTAGCCGGGAGACCCAGTACTTC; cdr3_aa: CASSFGTSRETQYF